This paragraph reports one T cell receptor (beta chain). The antigen is unknown. These data belong to a study of T cells expressing NK-cell markers. Study-level information: The TCR beta repertoires originated in sorted CD3+CD56+NKG2C+, CD3+CD56+NKG2C- and CD3+CD56-NKG2C+ T cells. Among eight sequenced donors, seven carried HCMV seropositivity while one was seronegative.

The study's findings and limits: Of CD8+ T cells, 1.0-7.0% belonged to dominant NKG2C+ clonotypes in 5 to 7 donors. The study left the HCMV specificity of expanded NKG2C+ T cell clones unresolved.

The CDR3 is 17 residues long. Per the germline V gene, CDR1 is SGHTA and CDR2 is FQGTGA. TCRdb reprocessed the 5' RACE reads and keeps a single row for each CDR3 protein, giving no DNA. This sample contains about 410,000 distinct CDR3 sequences. This TCR was sampled from a woman between 50 and 59 years old in good health. The chain combines TRBV7-3 with TRBJ2-1; TCRdb selects TRBD2, and the lack of DNA leaves this call unchecked. The sequenced material came from blood T cells: a sorted CD56 or NKG2C T cell subset, CD4+ or CD8+ T cells, or bulk PBMC T cells (not recorded which). CDR3 sequence: CASSLVSTSGMNNEQFF. Full variable domain (outside the CDR3, taken from reference TRBV7-3 and TRBJ2-1): GAGVSQTPSNKVTEKGKYVELRCDPISGHTALYWYRQSLGQGPEFLIYFQGTGAADDSGLPNDRFFAVRPEGSVSTLKIQRTERGDSAVYLCASSLVSTSGMNNEQFFGPGTRLTVL.